The 23 T cell receptor beta chains in this list originate from one sample, sequenced in a study of cytomegalovirus exposure and HLA in healthy donors. The PCR ran on 60 Vbeta and 13 Jbeta primers. Sequencing was performed with immunoSEQ multiplex PCR; in TCRdb, only in-frame clones are kept and a portion is missing. The repertoire holds over 150,000 clones, with approximately 70% as singletons. Material: PBMCs. The receptors derive from a woman aged 25 to 45 in good health and CMV-seropositive.

The chain carries TRBV18 and TRBJ2-2, with 8 positions matching TRBD2. V shed 3 bases and J 4 bases; nucleotides not matched to a gene: 7. Looked up from germline, CDR1 is KGHSH and CDR2 is LQKENI. This CDR3 is 16 amino acids long. CDR3 bases: TGTGCCAGCTCACCCTCCGGGACTAGGGGCACCGGGGAGCTGTTTTTT. Its translation: CASSPSGTRGTGELFF.

The chain employs TRBV5-6 and TRBJ2-2; 10 bases are a match to TRBD1. Per germline, CDR1 SGHDT and CDR2 YYEEEE. CDR3 length equals 15 residues. V shed 1 base, J shed 5 bases, and the junction held 2 bases outside the gene matches. CDR3 nucleotides: TGTGCCAGCAGCTTGTTGGACAGGGGGACCGGGGAGCTGTTTTTT. Its protein product is CASSLLDRGTGELFF. Based on the CDR3 plus reference TRBV5-6 and TRBJ2-2, the full variable domain is DAGVTQSPTHLIKTRGQQVTLRCSPKSGHDTVSWYQQALGQGPQFIFQYYEEEERQRGNFPDRFSGHQFPNYSSELNVNALLLGDSALYLCASSLLDRGTGELFFGEGSRLTVL.

The chain is built from TRBV14 and TRBJ2-7; D may be TRBD2 (5 bases). In germline, CDR1 is SGHDN, CDR2 FVKESK. This CDR3 contains 13 residues. V was shortened by 4 bases and J by 6 bases, with 13 bases between the two germline ends. The CDR3 sequence is CASSRGLTSEQYF. For the CDR3, the DNA is TGTGCCAGCAGCCGAGGGTTGACCTCCGAGCAGTACTTC. Full variable domain (missing parts from reference TRBV14 and TRBJ2-7): EAGVTQFPSHSVIEKGQTVTLRCDPISGHDNLYWYRRVMGKEIKFLLHFVKESKQDESGMPNNRFLAERTGGTYSTLKVQPAELEDSGVYFCASSRGLTSEQYFGPGTRLTVT.

The rearrangement links TRBV14 to TRBJ1-3; D gene ambiguous. V was pared by 1 base and J by 4 bases, with 2 bases between. Germline loops: CDR1 SGHDN, CDR2 FVKESK. The CDR3 is made up of 12 amino acids. This CDR3 reads CASSQAGNTIYF. Written as DNA, the CDR3 is TGTGCCAGCAGCCAAGCGGGAAACACCATATATTTT.

The chain joins TRBV28 to TRBJ1-2; D unclear. The V and J ends lost 3 bases and 4 bases respectively, with 15 bases between them. The CDR3 loop spans 15 amino acids. Per germline, CDR1 MDHEN and CDR2 SYDVKM. CDR3 in amino acids: CASSLPEDVIYGYTF. The CDR3 DNA reads TGTGCCAGCAGTTTGCCGGAGGACGTCATCTATGGCTACACCTTC.

This chain uses TRBV27 with TRBJ1-2; the D is unclear. Trimming removed 4 bases from V and 0 bases from J, with 6 bases in between. Germline CDR1 MNHEY, CDR2 SMNVEV (reference sequence). The CDR3 contains 13 residues. The CDR3 reads CASSSGSNYGYTF. In DNA form, the CDR3 reads TGTGCCAGCAGTTCCGGGTCTAACTATGGCTACACCTTC.

This sequence joins TRBV5-1 and TRBJ2-3; tentative D call: TRBD1 (5 bases). Per the germline V gene, CDR1 is SGHRS and CDR2 is YFSETQ. The CDR3 runs 14 residues. Trimming shortened V by 3 bases and J by 0 bases, and 8 bases separated the two germline ends. CDR3 DNA: TGCGCCAGCAGCTCTGGACACAGCACAGATACGCAGTATTTT. Residues: CASSSGHSTDTQYF.

This chain uses TRBV28 with TRBJ2-5; D perhaps matches TRBD1 (5 bases). Deletions cut 5 bases from V and 2 bases from J, with 9 bases between. The CDR3 has 13 residues. CDR1 is MDHEN and CDR2 is SYDVKM in the germline V gene. The CDR3 DNA reads as TGTGCCAGCAGTCGACAGTTACAAGAGACCCAGTACTTC. Its protein product is CASSRQLQETQYF.

In its sample, this clone was seen a few times. The chain uses TRBV5-1 and TRBJ2-1, with TRBD2 matching over 9 bases. Germline V gene data show CDR1 as SGHRS and CDR2 as YFSETQ. The CDR3 sequence is 16 residues long. V was pared by 0 bases and J by 5 bases, with 6 bases of the junction left unmatched. The CDR3 reads CASSLGAGGRNNEQFF. Written as DNA, the CDR3 is TGCGCCAGCAGCTTGGGAGCGGGAGGCCGTAACAATGAGCAGTTCTTC. Filled out from reference TRBV5-1 and TRBJ2-1, the complete variable domain reads KAGVTQTPRYLIKTRGQQVTLSCSPISGHRSVSWYQQTPGQGLQFLFEYFSETQRNKGNFPGRFSGRQFSNSRSEMNVSTLELGDSALYLCASSLGAGGRNNEQFFGPGTRLTVL.

The chain employs TRBV7-9 and TRBJ2-5, with D maybe TRBD1 (6 bases). Germline V CDR1 and CDR2: SEHNR, FQNEAQ (reference sequence). This CDR3 has 13 residues. The V end lost 5 bases, the J end lost 4 bases, and 11 bases lay between the germline ends. DNA of the CDR3: TGTGCCAGCAGCCCAGGGGTAGGAGAGACCCAGTACTTC. This codes for CASSPGVGETQYF.

The chain combines TRBV5-6 with TRBJ1-2; no definite D call. This CDR3 region has 12 residues. From germline, CDR1 is SGHDT and CDR2 YYEEEE. V lost 4 bases and J 7 bases, leaving 11 bases between the germline ends. The CDR3 region has the DNA TGTGCCAGCAGCCCACTCCTCGGTGGCTACACCTTC. Translating it yields CASSPLLGGYTF.

Details on this clone: An end of the junction differs from the germline gene, which may be a read error. The rearrangement uses TRBV7-9 and TRBJ1-5; 9 nucleotides match TRBD1. Germline CDR1 is SEHNR and CDR2 is FQNEAQ (reference sequence). This CDR3 spans 16 amino acids. CDR3 amino acids: CSSSLAGQGLGQPQHF. The CDR3 nucleotides read TGTTCCAGCAGCCTCGCCGGACAGGGGTTAGGTCAGCCCCAGCATTTT. Variable domain in full (rest from reference TRBV7-9 and TRBJ1-5): DTGVSQNPRHKITKRGQNVTFRCDPISEHNRLYWYRQTLGQGPEFLTYFQNEAQLEKSRLLSDRFSAERPKGSFSTLEIQRTEQGDSAMYLCSSSLAGQGLGQPQHFGDGTRLSIL.

CDR3 sequence (DNA): TGTGCCAGCAGTGAAGCGGACAGGGACACTGAAGCTTTCTTT. Translation: CASSEADRDTEAFF. The chain is built from TRBV6-1 and TRBJ1-1; 8 nucleotides align to TRBD1. The CDR3 runs 14 residues. Trimming at V came to 0 bases and at J to 3 bases, leaving 0 bases not matched to a gene. CDR1 is MNHNS and CDR2 is SASEGT in the germline V gene.

This rearrangement joins TRBV4-2 to TRBJ1-4; 9 nucleotides match TRBD1. The CDR3 has 16 amino acids. J lost 8 bases, V lost 4 bases, and 11 bases had no gene match. CDR1 and CDR2 from the germline V gene are LGHNA and YNFKEQ. In DNA, the CDR3 is TGTGCCAGCAGCCTAAAACCGGGACAGGGTGACGAAAAACTGTTTTTT. Residues: CASSLKPGQGDEKLFF.

This clone appeared a few times. This rearrangement joins TRBV14 to TRBJ1-4; the D is unclear. The V gene lost 5 bases and the J gene lost 8 bases, with 15 bases spanning the gap. This CDR3 is 14 amino acids long. Germline lookup yields CDR1 SGHDN and CDR2 FVKESK. The DNA for the CDR3 is TGTGCCAGCAGCACGTCCGGGAGCTGGGAAAAACTGTTTTTT. This encodes CASSTSGSWEKLFF.

This rearrangement joins TRBV5-1 to TRBJ1-2; a possible D gene is TRBD1 (5 bases). This CDR3 contains 13 residues. V was pared by 4 bases and J by 4 bases, with 11 bases between. CDR1 is SGHRS, CDR2 YFSETQ, per germline. The chain's CDR3 is CASSARVAYGYTF. The CDR3 DNA sequence: TGCGCCAGCAGCGCCAGGGTAGCCTATGGCTACACCTTC.

The rearrangement joins TRBV11-3 to TRBJ2-1, with 7 bases identical to TRBD1. CDR3 length: 17 amino acids. The junction had 14 bases not matched to a gene; V was cut back by 5 bases and J by 4 bases. Germline CDR1 and CDR2: SGHNT and YENEEA. The CDR3, as DNA: TGTGCCAGCAGCCGCAGGGGGAGAGGTGTGGGGTACAATGAGCAGTTCTTC. Translation: CASSRRGRGVGYNEQFF.

The V call is TRBV2, the J call TRBJ2-5, with D perhaps matching TRBD2 (5 bases). Near its end, the DNA agrees better with TRBJ2-7, so the J call may be wrong. This CDR3 has 16 amino acids. Per germline, CDR1 SNHLY and CDR2 FYNNEI. The CDR3 here is CASSEYVAISSYEQYF. As DNA, the CDR3 is TGTGCCAGCAGTGAATATGTAGCGATAAGCTCCTACGAGCAGTACTTC.

This clone was detected a few times. This sequence joins TRBV11-2 and TRBJ2-7; D is perhaps TRBD2 (5 bases). This CDR3 has 13 amino acids. Germline V gene sequence: CDR1 SGHAT, CDR2 FQNNGV. V lost 5 bases and J 7 bases, leaving 15 bases between the germline ends. The CDR3 sequence: CASSQEVQREQYF. The DNA for the CDR3 is TGTGCCAGCAGCCAGGAGGTACAGCGGGAGCAGTACTTC.

DNA of the CDR3: TGTGCCACGTCGAGCGGCTCCTACGAGCAGTACTTC. Translating it yields CATSSGSYEQYF. The chain links TRBV19 to TRBJ2-7; possible D gene TRBD2, 5 bases. The CDR3 has 12 amino acids. V lost 10 bases to trimming and J lost 0 bases, with 10 bases between them. Per the germline V gene, CDR1 is LNHDA and CDR2 is SQIVND (reference sequence).

The rearrangement links TRBV5-1 to TRBJ1-2; D is unresolved. CDR1 and CDR2 (germline): SGHRS, YFSETQ. V was trimmed by 1 base and J by 2 bases, leaving 6 bases between them. CDR3 length: 13 residues. This CDR3 is CASSLQQNYGYTF. The DNA of the CDR3 is TGCGCCAGCAGCTTGCAACAAAACTATGGCTACACCTTC.

This clone was seen once. Germline is not matched at one junction end, which may reflect a read error. V is TRBV19 and J is TRBJ2-5; a weak D match, TRBD1 (5 bases). CDR1 and CDR2 from the germline V gene are LNHDA and SQIVND (reference sequence). This CDR3 comprises 12 residues. The CDR3 bases are TGTGCCAGTAGTATAGGACAGTTTGATTTGGACTTC. Amino acids: CASSIGQFDLDF. Complete variable domain (other parts from reference TRBV19 and TRBJ2-5): DGGITQSPKYLFRKEGQNVTLSCEQNLNHDAMYWYRQDPGQGLRLIYYSQIVNDFQKGDIAEGYSVSREKKESFPLTVTSAQKNPTAFYLCASSIGQFDLDFGPGTRLLVL.

The J gene is TRBJ1-3, the V gene TRBV11-2; D is undetermined. The CDR3 is made up of 14 amino acids. The V gene's germline CDR1 is SGHAT and CDR2 FQNNGV. V was shortened by 2 bases and J by 0 bases, with 5 bases between the two germline ends. The CDR3 here is CASSLSHSGNTIYF. Written as DNA, the CDR3 is TGTGCCAGCAGCTTATCCCACTCTGGAAACACCATATATTTT.